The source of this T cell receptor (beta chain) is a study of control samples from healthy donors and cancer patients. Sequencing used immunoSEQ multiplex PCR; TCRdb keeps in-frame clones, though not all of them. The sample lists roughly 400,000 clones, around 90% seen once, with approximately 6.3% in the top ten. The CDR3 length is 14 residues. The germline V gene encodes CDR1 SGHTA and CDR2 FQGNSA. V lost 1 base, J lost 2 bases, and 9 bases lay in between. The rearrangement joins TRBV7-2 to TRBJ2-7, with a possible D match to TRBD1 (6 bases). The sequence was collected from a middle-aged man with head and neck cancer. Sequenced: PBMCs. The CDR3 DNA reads TGTGCCAGCAGCTTAGAAGGGGGAACCTACGAGCAGTACTTC. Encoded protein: CASSLEGGTYEQYF.